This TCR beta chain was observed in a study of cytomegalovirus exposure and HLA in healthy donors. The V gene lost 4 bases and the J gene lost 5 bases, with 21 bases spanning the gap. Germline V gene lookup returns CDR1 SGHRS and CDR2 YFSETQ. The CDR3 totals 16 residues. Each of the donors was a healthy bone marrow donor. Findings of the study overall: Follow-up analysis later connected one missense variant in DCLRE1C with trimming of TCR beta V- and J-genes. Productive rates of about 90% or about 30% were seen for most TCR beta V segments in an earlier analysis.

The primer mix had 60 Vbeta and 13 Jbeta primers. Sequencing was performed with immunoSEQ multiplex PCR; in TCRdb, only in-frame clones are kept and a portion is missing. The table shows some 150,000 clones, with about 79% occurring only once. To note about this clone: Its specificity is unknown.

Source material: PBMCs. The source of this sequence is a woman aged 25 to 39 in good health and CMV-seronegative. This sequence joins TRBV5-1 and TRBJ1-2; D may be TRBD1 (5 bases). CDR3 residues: CASSIRQSGVGYGYTF. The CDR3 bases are TGCGCCAGCAGCATACGACAGTCGGGGGTTGGTTATGGCTACACCTTC.